This T cell receptor beta chain was profiled in a study of a mutant IDH1 vaccine in newly diagnosed glioma (dated by TCRdb to 2020 to 2022). Looking at the study overall: Vaccination began 4-6 weeks after radiotherapy alone, or alongside temozolomide cycles in the chemotherapy-containing groups. Longitudinal TCRB deep sequencing was performed for 20 to 30 treated patients wherever samples were available for exploratory analyses. The week-35 safety follow-up was designated visit V12, and the week-47 end of study was designated visit V13. Prior to enrollment, patients had been given standard therapy consisting of radiotherapy alone, temozolomide alone, or radiochemotherapy with temozolomide, with the combination given to most patients. Peripheral blood was drawn at six visits: V03 (baseline), V05, V07, V10, V12 and V13. The roughly 33 treated patients were approximately 60% male and around 40% female, with a mean age of around 40 years. Study-level results and caveats: No apparent relationship was observed between pseudoprogression and alterations in the top peripheral T cell clonotypes detected by TCRB sequencing. Immune responses induced by the vaccine were seen in around 93% of patients across multiple MHC alleles. The authors stated that sample limitations prevented analyses of patient blood samples from being reproduced. PBMC samples for TCRB deep sequencing were selected based on availability.

Comment on this clone: The antigen it recognizes is unknown. The record has no base qualities; no much larger clone is one base away.

The junction shows trimming of 4 bases on V and 5 bases on J, plus 15 bases between the germline ends. The CDR3 measures 14 amino acids from cysteine to phenylalanine. Solely the CDR3 DNA is kept, with 42 bases framed from the first base. From a lookup of the germline V gene, CDR1 and CDR2 are SGHRS and YFSETQ. The sample's time point, from its label and the paper: week 35, safety follow-up. Each vaccine dose, consisting of 300 ug of a 20-mer mutant IDH1 peptide in Montanide, was administered subcutaneously with topical imiquimod. Patients received eight vaccinations in weeks 1, 3, 5, 7, 11, 15, 19 and 23, corresponding to visits V03 through V10. The donors had newly diagnosed IDH1-mutant astrocytomas of WHO grade 3 or 4 that showed loss of nuclear ATRX. The samples were drawn from NOA16, a multicentre, single-arm, open-label phase I trial in Germany that tested a mutant IDH1 peptide vaccine in humans for the first time. Genomic DNA for TCRB sequencing was isolated from EDTA blood with the DNeasy Blood and Tissue Kit.

Libraries were constructed by the immunoSEQ multiplex PCR assay. Rearranged TCR beta chain sequences were amplified using the hsTCRB Kit according to the manufacturer's protocol. An Illumina MiSeq was used to sequence the TCRB libraries. Processing in the source paper ran as follows. Demultiplexing, trimming and gene mapping were performed with the kit vendor's proprietary platform. The table was pulled from immuneACCESS by TCRdb, which kept in-frame rearrangements only. Such tables lose some clones; where checked, under half of the loss comes from unresolved V genes, and the rest has no known cause. The V and J calls and clone size are taken from that table; D and trimming were inferred from the DNA. This sample lists about 69,000 clones; around nine tenths were detected once. Of the sample, roughly 2% falls within the top ten clones.

Recombination joined TRBV5-1 with TRBJ1-1; the D gene is perhaps TRBD1, on 6 matching bases. This TCR was recovered from a man aged 25 to 40 with glioma. The sequencing used PBMCs, collected from a glioma patient whose treatment included an IDH1 peptide vaccine. The CDR3 reads as follows: CASSQLGADTEAFF. The sequence in DNA is TGCGCCAGCAGCCAGCTGGGGGCTGATACTGAAGCTTTCTTT.